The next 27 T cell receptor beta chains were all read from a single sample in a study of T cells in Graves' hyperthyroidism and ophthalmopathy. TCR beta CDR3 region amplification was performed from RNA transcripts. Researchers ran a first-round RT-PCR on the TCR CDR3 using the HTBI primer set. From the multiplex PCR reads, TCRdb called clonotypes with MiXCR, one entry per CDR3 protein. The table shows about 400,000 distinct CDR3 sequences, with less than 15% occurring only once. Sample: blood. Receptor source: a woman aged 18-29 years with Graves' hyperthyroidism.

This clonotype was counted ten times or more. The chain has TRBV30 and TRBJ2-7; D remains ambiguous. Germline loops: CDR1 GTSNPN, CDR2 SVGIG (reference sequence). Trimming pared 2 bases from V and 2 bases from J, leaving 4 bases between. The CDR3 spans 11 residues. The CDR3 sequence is CAWSNAYEQYF. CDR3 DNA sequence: TGTGCCTGGAGTAATGCCTACGAGCAGTACTTC.

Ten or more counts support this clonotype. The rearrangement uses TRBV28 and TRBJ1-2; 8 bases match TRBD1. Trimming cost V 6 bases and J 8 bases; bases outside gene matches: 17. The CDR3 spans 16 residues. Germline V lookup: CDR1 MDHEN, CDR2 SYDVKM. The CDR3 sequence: CASSSGGQGRGEGYTF. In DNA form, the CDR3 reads TGTGCCAGCAGCTCGGGAGGACAGGGACGAGGGGAAGGCTACACCTTC.

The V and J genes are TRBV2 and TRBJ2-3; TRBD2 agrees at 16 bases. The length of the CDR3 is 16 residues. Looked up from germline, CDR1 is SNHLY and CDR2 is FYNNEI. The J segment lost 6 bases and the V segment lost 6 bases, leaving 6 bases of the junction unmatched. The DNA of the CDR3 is TGTGCCAGCAGGGGACTAGCGGGGGGGGGCTTGGATACGCAGTATTTT. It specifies CASRGLAGGGLDTQYF.

The CDR3 spells CASSYSSGNTIYF. In nucleotides, the CDR3 is TGTGCCAGCAGTTACTCGTCGGGAAACACCATATATTTT. V is TRBV6-6 and J is TRBJ1-3; D gene unclear. Trimming took 0 bases from V and 4 from J, leaving 4 bases between them. The CDR3 has 13 amino acids. Germline lookup yields CDR1 MNHNY and CDR2 SVGAGI (reference sequence).

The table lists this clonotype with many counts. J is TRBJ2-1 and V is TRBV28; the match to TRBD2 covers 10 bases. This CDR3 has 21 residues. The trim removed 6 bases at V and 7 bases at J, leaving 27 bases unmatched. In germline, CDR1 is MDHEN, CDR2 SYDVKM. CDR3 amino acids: CASSPMVGSSGSIWVVNEQFF. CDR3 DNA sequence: TGTGCCAGCAGCCCAATGGTGGGCTCTAGCGGGAGTATATGGGTGGTTAATGAGCAGTTCTTC.

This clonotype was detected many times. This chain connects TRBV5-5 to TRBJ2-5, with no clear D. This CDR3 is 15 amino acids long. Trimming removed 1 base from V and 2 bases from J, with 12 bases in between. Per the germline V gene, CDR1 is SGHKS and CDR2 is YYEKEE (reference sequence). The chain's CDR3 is CASSLIWAHQETQYF. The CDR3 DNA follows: TGTGCCAGCAGCTTGATCTGGGCCCATCAAGAGACCCAGTACTTC.

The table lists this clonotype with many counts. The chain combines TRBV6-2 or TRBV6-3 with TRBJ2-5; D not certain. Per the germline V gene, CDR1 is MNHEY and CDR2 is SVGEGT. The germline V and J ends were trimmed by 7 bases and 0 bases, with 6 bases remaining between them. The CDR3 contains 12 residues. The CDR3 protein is CASTNYQETQYF. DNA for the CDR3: TGTGCCAGCACGAACTACCAAGAGACCCAGTACTTC.

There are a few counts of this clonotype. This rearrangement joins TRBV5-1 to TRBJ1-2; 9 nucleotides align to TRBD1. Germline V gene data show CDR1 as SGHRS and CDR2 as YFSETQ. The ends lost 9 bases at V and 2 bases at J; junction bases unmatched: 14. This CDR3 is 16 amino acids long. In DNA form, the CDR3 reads TGCGCCATAAAAGAACCGGGACAGGGTTCGAACTATGGCTACACCTTC. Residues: CAIKEPGQGSNYGYTF.

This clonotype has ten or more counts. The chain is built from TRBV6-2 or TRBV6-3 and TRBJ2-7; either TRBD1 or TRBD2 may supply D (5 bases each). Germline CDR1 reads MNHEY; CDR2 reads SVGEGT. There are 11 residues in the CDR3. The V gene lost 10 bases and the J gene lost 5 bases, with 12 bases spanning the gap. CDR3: CATSRGDEQYF. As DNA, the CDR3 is TGTGCCACCTCGAGGGGTGACGAGCAGTACTTC.

The CDR3 region has the DNA TGCAGTGCTAGTTCCGGGGGGGCGGGGGAGACCCAGTACTTC. Translating it yields CSASSGGAGETQYF. The chain employs TRBV20-1 and TRBJ2-5; 8 bases fit TRBD2. In germline, CDR1 is DFQATT, CDR2 SNEGSKA (reference sequence). The CDR3 contains 14 residues. J lost 5 bases, V lost 3 bases, and 8 bases had no gene match.

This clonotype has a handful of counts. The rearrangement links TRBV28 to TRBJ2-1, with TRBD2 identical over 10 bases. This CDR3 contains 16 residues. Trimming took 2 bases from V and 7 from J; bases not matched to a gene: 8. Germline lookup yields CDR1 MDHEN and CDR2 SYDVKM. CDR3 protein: CASSLIRTSGRNEQFF. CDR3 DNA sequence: TGTGCCAGCAGTTTAATTCGGACTAGCGGTCGGAATGAGCAGTTCTTC.

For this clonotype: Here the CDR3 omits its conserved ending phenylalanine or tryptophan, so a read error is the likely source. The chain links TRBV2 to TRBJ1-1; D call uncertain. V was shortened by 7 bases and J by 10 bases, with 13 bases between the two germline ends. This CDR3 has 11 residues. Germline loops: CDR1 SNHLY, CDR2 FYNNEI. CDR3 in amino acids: CASNLAGRAFL. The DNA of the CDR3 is TGTGCCAGCAATCTGGCCGGGCGAGCTTTCCTT.

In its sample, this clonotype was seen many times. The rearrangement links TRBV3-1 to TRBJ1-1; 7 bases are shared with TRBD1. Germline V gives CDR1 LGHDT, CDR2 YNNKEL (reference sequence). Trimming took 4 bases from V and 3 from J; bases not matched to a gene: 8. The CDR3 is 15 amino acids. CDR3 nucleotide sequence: TGTGCCAGCAGCCGGGAAGGGGGCGCGGACACTGAAGCTTTCTTT. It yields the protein CASSREGGADTEAFF.

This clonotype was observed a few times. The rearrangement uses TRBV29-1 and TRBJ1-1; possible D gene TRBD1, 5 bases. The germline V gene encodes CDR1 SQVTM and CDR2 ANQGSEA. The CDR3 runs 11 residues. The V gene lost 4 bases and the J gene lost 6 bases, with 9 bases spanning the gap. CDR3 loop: CSVAGVAEAFF. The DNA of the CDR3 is TGCAGCGTTGCGGGGGTCGCTGAAGCTTTCTTT.

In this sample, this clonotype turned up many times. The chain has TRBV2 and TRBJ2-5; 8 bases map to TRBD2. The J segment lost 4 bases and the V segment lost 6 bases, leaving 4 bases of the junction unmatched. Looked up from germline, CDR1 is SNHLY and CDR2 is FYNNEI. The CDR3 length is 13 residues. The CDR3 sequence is CASRKRGLETQYF. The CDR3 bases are TGTGCCAGCAGGAAGCGGGGGCTAGAGACCCAGTACTTC. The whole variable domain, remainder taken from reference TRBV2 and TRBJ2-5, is EPEVTQTPSHQVTQMGQEVILRCVPISNHLYFYWYRQILGQKVEFLVSFYNNEISEKSEIFDDQFSVERPDGSNFTLKIRSTKLEDSAMYFCASRKRGLETQYFGPGTRLLVL.

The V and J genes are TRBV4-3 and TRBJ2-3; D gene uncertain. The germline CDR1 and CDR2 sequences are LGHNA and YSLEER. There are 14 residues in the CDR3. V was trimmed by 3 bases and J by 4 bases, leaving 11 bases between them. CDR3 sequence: CASSQDRGPDTQYF. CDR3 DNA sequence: TGCGCCAGCAGCCAGGACCGCGGCCCAGATACGCAGTATTTT.

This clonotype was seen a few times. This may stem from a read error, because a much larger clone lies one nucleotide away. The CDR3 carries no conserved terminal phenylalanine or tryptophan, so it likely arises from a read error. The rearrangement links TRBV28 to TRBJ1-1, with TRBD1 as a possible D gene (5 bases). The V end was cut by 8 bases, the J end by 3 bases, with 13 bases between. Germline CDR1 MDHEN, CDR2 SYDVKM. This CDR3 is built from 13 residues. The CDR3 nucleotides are TGTGCCAGCCTTACTGGGGGAGACACTGAAGCTTTCCTT. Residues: CASLTGGDTEAFL.

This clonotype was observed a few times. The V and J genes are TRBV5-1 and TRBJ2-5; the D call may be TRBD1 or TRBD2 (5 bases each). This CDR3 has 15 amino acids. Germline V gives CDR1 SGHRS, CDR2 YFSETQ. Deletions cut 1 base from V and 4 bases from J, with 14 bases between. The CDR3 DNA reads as TGCGCCAGCAGCTTGCCACCGGGACCTAGAGAGACCCAGTACTTC. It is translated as CASSLPPGPRETQYF.

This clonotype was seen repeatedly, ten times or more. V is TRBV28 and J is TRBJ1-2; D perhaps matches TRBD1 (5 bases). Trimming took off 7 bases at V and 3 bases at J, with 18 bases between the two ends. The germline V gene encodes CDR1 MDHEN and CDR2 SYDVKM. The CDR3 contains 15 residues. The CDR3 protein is CASKDTYPIYYGYTF. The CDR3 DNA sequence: TGTGCCAGCAAGGACACCTATCCTATTTACTATGGCTACACCTTC.

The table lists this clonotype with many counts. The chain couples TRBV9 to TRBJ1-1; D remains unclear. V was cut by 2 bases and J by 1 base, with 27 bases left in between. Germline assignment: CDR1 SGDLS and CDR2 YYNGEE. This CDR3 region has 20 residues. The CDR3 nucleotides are TGTGCCAGCAGCGTGGGCCCCCTCCCAGCACACCCCATGGGGAACACTGAAGCTTTCTTT. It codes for CASSVGPLPAHPMGNTEAFF.

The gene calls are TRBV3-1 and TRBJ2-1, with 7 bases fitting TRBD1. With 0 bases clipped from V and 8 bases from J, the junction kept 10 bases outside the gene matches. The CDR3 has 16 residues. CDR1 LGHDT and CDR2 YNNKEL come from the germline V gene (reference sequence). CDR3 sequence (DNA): TGTGCCAGCAGCCAAGAAAGGGGGCCGGTCGGCTATGAGCAGTTCTTC. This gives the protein CASSQERGPVGYEQFF.

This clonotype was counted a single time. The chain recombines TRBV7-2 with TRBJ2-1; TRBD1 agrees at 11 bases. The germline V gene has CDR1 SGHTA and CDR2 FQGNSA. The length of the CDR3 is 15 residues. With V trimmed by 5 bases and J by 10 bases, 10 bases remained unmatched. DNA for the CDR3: TGTGCCAGCAGCCCAGGACAGGGGGCTGAGTACGAGCAGTTCTTC. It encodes CASSPGQGAEYEQFF.

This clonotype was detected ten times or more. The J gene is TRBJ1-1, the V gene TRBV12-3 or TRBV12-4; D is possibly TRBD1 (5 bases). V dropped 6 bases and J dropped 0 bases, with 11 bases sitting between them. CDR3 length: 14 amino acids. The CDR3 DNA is TGTGCCAGCAGGTCGGGACGGTTGAACACTGAAGCTTTCTTT. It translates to CASRSGRLNTEAFF.

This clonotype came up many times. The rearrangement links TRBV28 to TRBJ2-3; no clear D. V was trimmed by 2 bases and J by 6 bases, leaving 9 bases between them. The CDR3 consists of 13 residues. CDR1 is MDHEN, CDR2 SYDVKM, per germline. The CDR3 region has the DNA TGTGCCAGCAGTTTACGTGGCCACGATACGCAGTATTTT. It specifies CASSLRGHDTQYF.

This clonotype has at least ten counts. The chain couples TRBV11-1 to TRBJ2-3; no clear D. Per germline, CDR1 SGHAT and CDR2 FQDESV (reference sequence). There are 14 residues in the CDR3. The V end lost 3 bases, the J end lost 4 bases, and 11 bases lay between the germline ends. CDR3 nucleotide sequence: TGTGCCAGCAGCTTTCACGACGCCTCAGATACGCAGTATTTT. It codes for CASSFHDASDTQYF.

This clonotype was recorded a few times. CDR3 sequence: CASSGDGLNTGELFF. DNA of the CDR3: TGTGCCAGCAGTGGGGACGGATTGAACACCGGGGAGCTGTTTTTT. V usage is TRBV2 and J usage is TRBJ2-2; D might be TRBD1 or TRBD2, each matching 5 bases. CDR3 length equals 15 residues. V was cut by 4 bases and J by 1 base, with 10 bases left in between. Germline assignment: CDR1 SNHLY and CDR2 FYNNEI.

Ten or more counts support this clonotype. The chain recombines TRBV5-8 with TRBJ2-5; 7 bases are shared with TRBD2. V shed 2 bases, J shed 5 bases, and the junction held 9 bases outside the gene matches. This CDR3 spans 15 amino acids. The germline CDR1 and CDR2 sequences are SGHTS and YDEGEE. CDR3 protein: CASSLGAGSGETQYF. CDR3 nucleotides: TGTGCCAGCAGCTTAGGAGCGGGGAGCGGGGAGACCCAGTACTTC.